These 10 T cell receptor beta chains came from one sample sequenced in a study of T cells after yellow fever vaccination (dated by TCRdb to the late 2010s). Library method: 5' RACE. TCRdb lists the instrument as Illumina HiSeq 2500. TCRdb reworked the public reads: Q25 trimming with fastp, MiXCR clone assembly, productive beta chains retained. One record per CDR3 amino acid sequence lists the most common genes and DNA. Counted in this sample were under 600,000 distinct CDR3 sequences; roughly 14% of them appeared once. Around 15% of the sample goes to the ten largest clones. This specimen's treatment or condition label, interpreted: live attenuated yellow fever vaccine strain. The source material was PBMCs, sampled on the day of the yellow fever booster vaccination. The source is a man aged 25 to 40 who received the YFV17D yellow fever vaccine.

V is TRBV24-1 and J is TRBJ2-1, with D maybe TRBD2 (5 bases). V was cut by 7 bases and J by 3 bases, with 12 bases left in between. The germline CDR1 and CDR2 sequences are KGHDR and SFDVKD. The CDR3 has 14 amino acids. The CDR3 nucleotides are TGTGCCACCAGCCCCGGGAAGGGCTACAATGAGCAGTTCTTC. Translating gives CATSPGKGYNEQFF.

This clonotype has a handful of counts. This chain joins TRBV12-3 or TRBV12-4 and TRBJ2-6; 10 bases are shared with TRBD1. The junction had 3 bases not matched to a gene; V was cut back by 4 bases and J by 0 bases. The CDR3 has 17 amino acids. The CDR3 bases are TGTGCCAGCAGTTCGACAGGGGGCCCCTCTGGGGCCAACGTCCTGACTTTC. It specifies CASSSTGGPSGANVLTF.

This clonotype appeared a few times. V usage is TRBV11-2 and J usage is TRBJ2-3; possibly TRBD2 for D (5 bases). CDR1 and CDR2 from the germline V gene are SGHAT and FQNNGV. The V gene lost 0 bases and the J gene lost 6 bases, with 16 bases spanning the gap. This CDR3 region has 16 residues. The CDR3: CASSLDPEGRGDTQYF. CDR3 nucleotides: TGTGCCAGCAGCTTAGATCCTGAAGGGCGAGGGGATACGCAGTATTTT.

This clonotype was seen more than once but under ten times. The rearrangement uses TRBV6-2 or TRBV6-3 and TRBJ2-7; D unclear. This CDR3 is 12 amino acids long. Between the trimmed V and J ends, which lost 4 bases and 6 bases, there was a span of 10 bases. Germline V gene lookup returns CDR1 MNHEY and CDR2 SVGEGT. The CDR3 sequence is CASSSVAGEQYF. The DNA for the CDR3 is TGTGCCAGCAGTTCAGTGGCAGGCGAGCAGTACTTC.

This sequence joins TRBV3-1 and TRBJ2-1; TRBD2 matches 9 bases. The CDR3 runs 17 residues. J gave up 4 bases and V 4 bases, and 11 bases lay outside the gene matches. Germline V lookup: CDR1 LGHDT, CDR2 YNNKEL (reference sequence). This CDR3 reads CASSLAGGLAVYNEQFF. The CDR3 coding sequence is TGTGCCAGCAGCCTCGCAGGGGGACTAGCAGTTTACAATGAGCAGTTCTTC.

This chain connects TRBV5-1 to TRBJ2-1; TRBD2 aligns across 7 bases. The V segment lost 0 bases and the J segment 0 bases; nucleotides outside the gene matches: 6. This CDR3 region has 17 residues. Germline CDR1 reads SGHRS; CDR2 reads YFSETQ. The CDR3 sequence is CASSLGPGGISYNEQFF. CDR3 sequence (DNA): TGCGCCAGCAGCTTGGGACCGGGGGGAATCTCCTACAATGAGCAGTTCTTC.

The chain has TRBV12-3 or TRBV12-4 and TRBJ2-2; 7 bases line up with TRBD1. V dropped 5 bases and J dropped 4; count of bases not matched to a gene: 4. The CDR3 covers 14 residues. CDR3: CASSGQAATGELFF. In DNA, the CDR3 is TGTGCCAGCAGTGGACAGGCAGCCACCGGGGAGCTGTTTTTT.

This clonotype was found a few times. V gene TRBV7-9 combines with J gene TRBJ1-2; D remains ambiguous. Looked up from germline, CDR1 is SEHNR and CDR2 is FQNEAQ (reference sequence). The ends were cut back, 4 bases at V and 3 bases at J, with 12 bases in the middle. The CDR3 length is 14 residues. The CDR3 DNA reads TGTGCCAGCAGCTGGCCCCGATACTACTATGGCTACACCTTC. It codes for CASSWPRYYYGYTF.

This clonotype was seen only a few times. The chain carries TRBV5-1 and TRBJ2-7, with D unclear. The CDR3 loop spans 13 amino acids. Germline loops: CDR1 SGHRS, CDR2 YFSETQ. V lost 4 bases, J lost 6 bases, and 14 bases lay in between. CDR3 nucleotide sequence: TGCGCCAGCAGCGAAGGACCCTCCACCGAGCAGTACTTC. As protein: CASSEGPSTEQYF.

This clonotype was found a few times. The chain carries TRBV20-1 and TRBJ1-1; 7 nucleotides align to TRBD1. Germline CDR1 is DFQATT and CDR2 is SNEGSKA (reference sequence). J lost 1 base, V lost 6 bases, and 8 bases had no gene match. The CDR3 is 14 amino acids. CDR3 protein: CSAGRGQWNTEAFF. CDR3 sequence (DNA): TGCAGTGCCGGGAGGGGACAGTGGAACACTGAAGCTTTCTTT.